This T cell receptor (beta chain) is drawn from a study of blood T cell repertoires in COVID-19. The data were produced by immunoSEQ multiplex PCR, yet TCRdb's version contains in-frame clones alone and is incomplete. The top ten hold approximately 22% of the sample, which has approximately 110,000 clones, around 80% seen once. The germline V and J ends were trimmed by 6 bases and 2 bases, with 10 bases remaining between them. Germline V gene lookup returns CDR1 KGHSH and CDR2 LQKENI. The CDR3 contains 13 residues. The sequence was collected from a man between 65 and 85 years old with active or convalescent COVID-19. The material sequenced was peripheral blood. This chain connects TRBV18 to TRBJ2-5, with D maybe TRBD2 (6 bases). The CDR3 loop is CASSSDYQETQYF. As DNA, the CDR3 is TGTGCCAGCTCGTCGGACTATCAAGAGACCCAGTACTTC.